Listed here is a single T cell receptor (beta chain). The antigen is undetermined. The data originate from a study of T cell responses to AZD1222 COVID-19 vaccine. Study conclusions and caveats: In a largely white British group with more females than males, clonal diversity was possibly underestimated. Only 5 or 6 people who got AZD1222 tested seropositive at baseline.

The CDR3 is 13 residues long. Germline loops: CDR1 SEHNR, CDR2 FQNEAQ (reference sequence). V shed 5 bases and J shed 4 bases, with 10 bases lying between them. Method: immunoSEQ multiplex PCR; TCRdb's copy keeps in-frame clones and lacks some. The sample has some 150,000 clones, more than 85% seen once. The chain combines TRBV7-9 with TRBJ2-3; D might be TRBD2 (5 bases). Sequenced material: peripheral blood, taken on day 0 of AZD1222 vaccination. The source is an adult in good health. The CDR3 nucleotides read TGTGCCAGCAGCCCGGGGAACCCAGATACGCAGTATTTT. Translating it yields CASSPGNPDTQYF.